This T cell receptor (beta chain) comes out of a study of cytomegalovirus exposure and HLA in healthy donors. Both 60 Vbeta primers and 13 Jbeta primers went into the PCR. TCRdb's table, derived via immunoSEQ multiplex PCR, lists solely in-frame clones and lacks some. This sample has around 130,000 clones; roughly 77% occur once, and the top ten carry approximately 5%. Findings and caveats of the study: Later, an analysis found that common viral pathogens appeared to be linked with several of the most significant clusters.

On this clone: The antigen is not known.

The sequencing sample was made of PBMCs. The clonotype was recovered from a man between 25 and 39 years old in good health and CMV-seronegative.

The CDR3 protein is CASSPYYETQYF. CDR3 coding DNA: TGTGCCAGCTCACCATATTATGAGACCCAGTACTTC. This chain uses TRBV18 with TRBJ2-5; D remains ambiguous. CDR3 length equals 12 residues. Looked up from germline, CDR1 is KGHSH and CDR2 is LQKENI. V lost 2 bases and J 5 bases, leaving 6 bases between the germline ends.